This T cell receptor (beta chain) was documented in a study of vaccination effects on CD4 cells after COVID-19. Study observations and caveats: By a late point after vaccination, infection- and vaccine-induced clones had shrunk markedly through clonal contraction. After vaccination of healthy people, only 1 of 255 vaccine-induced clones cross-reacted with common cold coronaviruses.

Ahead of sequencing, the ViraFEST assay grew antigen-specific CD4+ T cells using viral peptide pools. Upon completion of more than 9 days in culture, CD4+ T cells were isolated. Among the vaccine recipients, none had a prior SARS-CoV-2 infection, and nucleocapsid antibodies were negative. Half-medium replacement with IL-2 medium occurred on days 3 and 7. There are 14 residues in the CDR3. In germline, CDR1 is SGHAT, CDR2 FQNNGV. Trimming left V 5 bases short and J 3 bases short, with 11 bases between. The method was immunoSEQ multiplex PCR; TCRdb's version includes in-frame clones alone and lacks a portion of them. The profile shows tens of thousands of clones, around 77% of them singletons. Turning to this clone: Its matching antigen is unknown.

The sequences come from CD4+ T cells from PBMCs cultured with HCoV-NL63 spike peptides, collected before COVID-19 vaccination. This chain connects TRBV11-2 to TRBJ1-3; D ambiguous. The sequence derives from a human donor who received a COVID-19 vaccine. CDR3 sequence: CASSTARFGNTIYF. As DNA, the CDR3 is TGTGCCAGCAGCACGGCTAGATTTGGAAACACCATATATTTT.